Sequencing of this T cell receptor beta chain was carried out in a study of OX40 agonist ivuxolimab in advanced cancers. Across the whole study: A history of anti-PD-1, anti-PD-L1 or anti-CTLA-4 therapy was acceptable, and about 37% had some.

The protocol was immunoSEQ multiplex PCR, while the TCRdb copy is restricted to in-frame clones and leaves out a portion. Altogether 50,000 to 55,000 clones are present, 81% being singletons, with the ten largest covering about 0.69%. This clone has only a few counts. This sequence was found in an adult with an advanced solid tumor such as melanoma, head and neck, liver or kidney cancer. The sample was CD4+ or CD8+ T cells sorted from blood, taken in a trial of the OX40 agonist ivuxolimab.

CDR3 in DNA: TGTGCCAGCAGCCGCCGGACAGGGGGCCGATCAACTAATGAAAAACTGTTTTTT. It codes for CASSRRTGGRSTNEKLFF. V gene TRBV5-6 combines with J gene TRBJ1-4, with 11 positions matching TRBD1. The germline V gene has CDR1 SGHDT and CDR2 YYEEEE. CDR3 size: 18 residues. V lost 4 bases to trimming and J lost 0 bases; unmatched junction nucleotides: 8. Together with reference TRBV5-6 and TRBJ1-4, the CDR3 gives the full variable domain: DAGVTQSPTHLIKTRGQQVTLRCSPKSGHDTVSWYQQALGQGPQFIFQYYEEEERQRGNFPDRFSGHQFPNYSSELNVNALLLGDSALYLCASSRRTGGRSTNEKLFFGSGTQLSVL.